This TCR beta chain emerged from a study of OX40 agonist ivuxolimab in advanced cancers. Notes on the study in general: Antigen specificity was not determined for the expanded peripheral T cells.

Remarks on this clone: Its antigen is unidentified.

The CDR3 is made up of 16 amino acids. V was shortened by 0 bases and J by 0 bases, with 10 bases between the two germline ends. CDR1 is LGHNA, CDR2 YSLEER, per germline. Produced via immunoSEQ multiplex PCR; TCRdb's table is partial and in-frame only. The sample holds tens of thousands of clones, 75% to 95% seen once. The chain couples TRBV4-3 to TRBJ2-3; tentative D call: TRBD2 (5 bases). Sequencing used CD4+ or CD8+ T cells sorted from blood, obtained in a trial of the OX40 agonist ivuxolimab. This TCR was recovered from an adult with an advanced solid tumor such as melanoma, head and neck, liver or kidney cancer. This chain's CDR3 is CASSQEGRVSTDTQYF. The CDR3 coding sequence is TGCGCCAGCAGCCAAGAAGGGCGGGTTAGCACAGATACGCAGTATTTT.